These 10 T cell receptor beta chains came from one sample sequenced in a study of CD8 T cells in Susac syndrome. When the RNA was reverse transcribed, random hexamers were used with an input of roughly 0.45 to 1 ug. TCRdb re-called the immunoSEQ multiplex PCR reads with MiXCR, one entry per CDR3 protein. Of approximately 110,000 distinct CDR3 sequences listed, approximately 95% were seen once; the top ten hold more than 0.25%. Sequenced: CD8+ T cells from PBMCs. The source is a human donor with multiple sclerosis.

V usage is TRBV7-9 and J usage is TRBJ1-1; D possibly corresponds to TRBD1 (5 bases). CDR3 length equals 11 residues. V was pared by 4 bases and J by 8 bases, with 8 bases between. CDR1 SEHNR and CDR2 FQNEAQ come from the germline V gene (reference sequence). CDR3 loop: CASSWDSEAFF. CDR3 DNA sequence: TGTGCCAGCAGCTGGGACTCAGAAGCTTTCTTT.

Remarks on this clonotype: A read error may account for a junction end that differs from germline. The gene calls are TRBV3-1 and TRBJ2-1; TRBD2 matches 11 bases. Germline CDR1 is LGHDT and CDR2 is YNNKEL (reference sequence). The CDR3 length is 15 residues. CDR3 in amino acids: CASSPAGTSGNEQIF. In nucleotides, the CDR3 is TGTGCCAGCAGCCCTGCCGGGACTAGCGGCAATGAGCAGATCTTC.

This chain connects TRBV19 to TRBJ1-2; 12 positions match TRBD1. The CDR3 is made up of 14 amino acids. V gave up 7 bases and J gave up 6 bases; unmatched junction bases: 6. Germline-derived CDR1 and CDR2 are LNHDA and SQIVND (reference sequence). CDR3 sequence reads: CASITGQGAHGYTF. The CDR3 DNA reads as TGTGCCAGTATAACGGGACAGGGGGCTCATGGCTACACCTTC. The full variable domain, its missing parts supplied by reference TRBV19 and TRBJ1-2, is DGGITQSPKYLFRKEGQNVTLSCEQNLNHDAMYWYRQDPGQGLRLIYYSQIVNDFQKGDIAEGYSVSREKKESFPLTVTSAQKNPTAFYLCASITGQGAHGYTFGSGTRLTVV.

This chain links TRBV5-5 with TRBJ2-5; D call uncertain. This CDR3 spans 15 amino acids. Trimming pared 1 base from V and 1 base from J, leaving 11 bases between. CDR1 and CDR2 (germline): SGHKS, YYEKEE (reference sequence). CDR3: CASSLLKGSQETQYF. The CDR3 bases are TGTGCCAGCAGCTTGTTGAAGGGAAGCCAAGAGACCCAGTACTTC.

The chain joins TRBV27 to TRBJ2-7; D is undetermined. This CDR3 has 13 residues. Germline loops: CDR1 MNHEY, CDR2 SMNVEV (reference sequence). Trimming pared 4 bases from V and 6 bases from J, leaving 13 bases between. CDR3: CASSWTSASEQYF. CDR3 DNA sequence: TGTGCCAGCAGTTGGACCTCCGCTTCCGAGCAGTACTTC.

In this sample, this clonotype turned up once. In nucleotides, the CDR3 is TGCGCCAGCAGCCCCCGACGGATCCCGAGCTCTGGAAACACCATATATTTT. Translating it yields CASSPRRIPSSGNTIYF. V and J are TRBV4-1 and TRBJ1-3; D not certain. V dropped 4 bases and J dropped 0 bases, with 16 bases sitting between them. The CDR3 is 17 residues long. Per germline, CDR1 MGHRA and CDR2 YSYEKL.

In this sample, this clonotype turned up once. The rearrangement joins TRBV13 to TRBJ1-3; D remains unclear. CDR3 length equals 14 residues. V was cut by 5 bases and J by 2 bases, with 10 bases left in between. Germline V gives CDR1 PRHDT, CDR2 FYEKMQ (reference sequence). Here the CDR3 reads CASSPDGAGNTIYF. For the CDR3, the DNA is TGTGCCAGCAGCCCAGATGGGGCTGGAAACACCATATATTTT.

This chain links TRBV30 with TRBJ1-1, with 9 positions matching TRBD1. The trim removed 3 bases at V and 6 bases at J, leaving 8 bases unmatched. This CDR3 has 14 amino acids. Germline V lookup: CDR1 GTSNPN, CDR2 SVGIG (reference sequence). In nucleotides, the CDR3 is TGTGCCTGGAGACACAGGGGGCCAGGGTCTGAAGCTTTCTTT. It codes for CAWRHRGPGSEAFF.

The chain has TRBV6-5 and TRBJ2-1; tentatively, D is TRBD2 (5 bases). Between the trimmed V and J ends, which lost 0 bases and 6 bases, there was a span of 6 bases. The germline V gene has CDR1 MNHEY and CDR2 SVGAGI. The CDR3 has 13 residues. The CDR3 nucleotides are TGTGCCAGCAGTTACTCCCGGGGCAATGAGCAGTTCTTC. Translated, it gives CASSYSRGNEQFF.

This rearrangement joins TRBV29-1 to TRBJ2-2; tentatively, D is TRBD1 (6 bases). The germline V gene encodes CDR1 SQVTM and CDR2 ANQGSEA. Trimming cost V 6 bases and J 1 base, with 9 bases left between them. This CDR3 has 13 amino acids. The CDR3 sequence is CSVPTGNTGELFF. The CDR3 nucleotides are TGCAGCGTACCGACAGGGAACACCGGGGAGCTGTTTTTT.